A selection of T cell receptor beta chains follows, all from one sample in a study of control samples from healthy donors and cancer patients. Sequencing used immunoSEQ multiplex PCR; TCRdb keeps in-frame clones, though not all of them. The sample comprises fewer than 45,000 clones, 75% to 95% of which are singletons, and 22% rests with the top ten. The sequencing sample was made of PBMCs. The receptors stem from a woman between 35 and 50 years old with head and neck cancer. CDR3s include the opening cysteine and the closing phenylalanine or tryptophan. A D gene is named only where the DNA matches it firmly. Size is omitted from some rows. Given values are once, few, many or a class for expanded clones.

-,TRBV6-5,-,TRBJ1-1,CASSYSYSRGTEAFF,TGTGCCAGCAGTTACTCGTACAGCCGGGGCACTGAAGCTTTCTTT
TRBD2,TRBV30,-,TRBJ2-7,CAWGTSGTYEQYF,TGTGCCTGGGGGACTAGCGGCACCTACGAGCAGTACTTC
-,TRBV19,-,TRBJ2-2,CASRAYRTGIAGELFF,TGTGCCAGTAGAGCTTACAGAACTGGTATTGCCGGGGAGCTGTTTTTT
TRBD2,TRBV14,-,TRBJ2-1,CASSQPGGTSGYNEQFF,TGTGCCAGCAGCCAACCCGGTGGGACTAGCGGGTACAATGAGCAGTTCTTC
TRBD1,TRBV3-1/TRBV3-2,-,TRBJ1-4,CASSRSITGDRGRGGNEKLFF,TGTGCCAGCAGCCGGTCGATAACCGGGGACAGGGGGCGCGGGGGTAATGAAAAACTGTTTTTT
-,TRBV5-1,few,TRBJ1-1,CASSLYGVNTEAFF,TGCGCCAGCAGCTTGTACGGGGTGAACACTGAAGCTTTCTTT
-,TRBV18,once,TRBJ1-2,CASSPDTTSDYTF,TGTGCCAGCTCACCGGACACCACTTCGGACTACACCTTC
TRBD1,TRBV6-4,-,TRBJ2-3,CASSEQGPDTQYF,TGTGCCAGCAGTGAACAGGGGCCAGATACGCAGTATTTT
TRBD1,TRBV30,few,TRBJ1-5,CAWGTGGNQPQHF,TGTGCCTGGGGTACAGGGGGGAATCAGCCCCAGCATTTT
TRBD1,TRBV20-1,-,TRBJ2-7,CSAGQGAEQYF,TGCAGTGCGGGACAGGGTGCCGAGCAGTACTTC
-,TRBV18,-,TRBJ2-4,CASSPEQNIQYF,TGTGCCAGCTCACCTGAACAAAACATTCAGTACTTC
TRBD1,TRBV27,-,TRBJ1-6,CASSPAYGTVSPLHF,TGTGCCAGCAGTCCAGCTTATGGGACAGTTTCACCCCTCCACTTT
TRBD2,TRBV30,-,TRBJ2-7,CAWNLAGASYEQYF,TGTGCCTGGAACCTAGCGGGGGCTTCCTACGAGCAGTACTTC
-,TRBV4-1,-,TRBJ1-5,CASSQVDTSNQPQHF,TGCGCCAGCAGCCAGGTCGACACTAGCAATCAGCCCCAGCATTTT
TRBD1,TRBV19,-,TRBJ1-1,CASSIGQGAFF,TGTGCCAGTAGTATTGGACAGGGGGCTTTCTTT
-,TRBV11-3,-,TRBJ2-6,CASSLSDDGANVLTF,TGTGCCAGCAGCTTGAGCGATGATGGGGCCAACGTCCTGACTTTC
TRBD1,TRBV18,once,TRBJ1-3,CASSDRGTTSGNTIYF,TGTGCCAGCTCAGACAGGGGGACGACCTCTGGAAACACCATATATTTT
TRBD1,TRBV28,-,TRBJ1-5,CASRNRDRERDQPQHF,TGTGCCAGCAGAAACCGGGACAGGGAGAGAGATCAGCCCCAGCATTTT
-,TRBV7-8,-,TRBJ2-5,CASSLERDQETQYF,TGTGCCAGCAGCTTAGAGCGGGACCAAGAGACCCAGTACTTC
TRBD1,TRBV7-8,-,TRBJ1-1,CASSLQGGTEAFF,TGTGCCAGCAGCTTACAGGGGGGAACTGAAGCTTTCTTT
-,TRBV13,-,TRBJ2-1,CASSFGPGSYNEQFF,TGTGCCAGCAGCTTTGGGCCGGGCTCCTACAATGAGCAGTTCTTC
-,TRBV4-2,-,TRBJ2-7,CASSQDPGAYEQYF,TGTGCCAGCAGCCAAGACCCGGGGGCTTACGAGCAGTACTTC
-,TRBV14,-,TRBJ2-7,CASSPSRRARNEQYF,TGTGCCAGCAGCCCCTCGAGAAGGGCGAGGAACGAGCAGTACTTC
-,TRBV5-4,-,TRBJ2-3,CASSYGRGDTQYF,TGTGCCAGCAGCTACGGACGGGGGGATACGCAGTATTTT
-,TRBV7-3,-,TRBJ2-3,CASSRGRLSTDTQYF,TGTGCCAGCAGCCGGGGACGGCTTAGCACAGATACGCAGTATTTT
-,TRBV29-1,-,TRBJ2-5,CSVVQGGETQYF,TGCAGCGTTGTCCAGGGCGGGGAGACCCAGTACTTC
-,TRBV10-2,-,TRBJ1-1,CASTQTGNTEAFF,TGCGCCAGCACTCAGACAGGGAACACTGAAGCTTTCTTT
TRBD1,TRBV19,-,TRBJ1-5,CASSTTGGGQPQHF,TGTGCCAGTAGTACAACAGGGGGTGGTCAGCCCCAGCATTTT
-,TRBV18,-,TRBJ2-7,CASSPGIYEQYF,TGTGCCAGCTCACCAGGGATCTACGAGCAGTACTTC
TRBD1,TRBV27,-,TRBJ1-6,CASGQGMNSPLHF,TGTGCCTCAGGACAGGGCATGAATTCACCCCTCCACTTT
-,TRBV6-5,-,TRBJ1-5,CASSYGGLNNQPQHF,TGTGCCAGCAGTTATGGCGGACTAAACAATCAGCCCCAGCATTTT
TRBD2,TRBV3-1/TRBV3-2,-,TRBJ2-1,CASTAGGYGNEQFF,TGTGCCAGCACGGCGGGGGGGTATGGCAATGAGCAGTTCTTC
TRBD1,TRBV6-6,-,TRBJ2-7,CASDSGTGVYEQYF,TGTGCCAGCGATTCCGGGACAGGGGTTTACGAGCAGTACTTC
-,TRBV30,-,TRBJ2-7,CAWKAAGAGEQYF,TGTGCCTGGAAAGCTGCAGGGGCCGGCGAGCAGTACTTC
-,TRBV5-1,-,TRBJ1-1,CASSPVARSAGTEAFF,TGCGCCAGCAGCCCGGTCGCTAGGTCGGCCGGCACTGAAGCTTTCTTT
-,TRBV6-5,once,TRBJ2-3,CATRGASERRDTQYF,TGTGCCACCCGGGGGGCTTCTGAGAGGAGAGATACGCAGTATTTT
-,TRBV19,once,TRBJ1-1,CASSQKQGFTEAFF,TGTGCCAGTAGCCAAAAACAGGGCTTCACTGAAGCTTTCTTT
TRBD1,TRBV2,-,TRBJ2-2,CASTTRGLANTGELFF,TGTGCCAGTACAACGAGGGGGCTGGCGAACACCGGGGAGCTGTTTTTT
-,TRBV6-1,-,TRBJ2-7,CASSDPSLYEQYF,TGTGCCAGCAGTGACCCCTCCCTCTACGAGCAGTACTTC
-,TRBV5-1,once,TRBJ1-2,CASSLSSASYGYTF,TGCGCCAGCAGCTTGTCGTCAGCCTCTTATGGCTACACCTTC
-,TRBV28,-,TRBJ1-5,CASSPLRGSNQPQHF,TGTGCCAGCAGTCCCCTCCGGGGGAGCAATCAGCCCCAGCATTTT
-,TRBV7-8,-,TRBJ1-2,CASSHGDYGYTF,TGTGCCAGCAGCCACGGTGACTATGGCTACACCTTC
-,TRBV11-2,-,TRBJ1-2,CASSLSPGVRDGYTF,TGTGCCAGCAGCTTATCCCCAGGGGTGAGGGATGGCTACACCTTC
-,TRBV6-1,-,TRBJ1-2,CASSEGGGYGYTF,TGTGCCAGCAGTGAAGGGGGGGGCTATGGCTACACCTTC
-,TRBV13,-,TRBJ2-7,CASSLRARTEQYF,TGTGCCAGCAGCTTAAGGGCGCGAACGGAGCAGTACTTC
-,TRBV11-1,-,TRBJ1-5,CASSVQLNQPQHF,TGTGCCAGCAGCGTTCAACTCAATCAGCCCCAGCATTTT
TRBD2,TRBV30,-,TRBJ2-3,CAWSELLAGAGTQYF,TGTGCCTGGAGTGAATTACTAGCGGGAGCTGGTACGCAGTATTTT
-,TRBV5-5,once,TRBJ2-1,CASSHARYSSYNEQFF,TGTGCCAGCAGCCACGCCCGGTACTCCTCCTACAATGAGCAGTTCTTC
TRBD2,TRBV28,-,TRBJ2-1,CASSTSLANNEQFF,TGTGCCAGCAGTACGTCACTAGCGAACAATGAGCAGTTCTTC
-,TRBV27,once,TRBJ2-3,CASSSLQPNTQYF,TGTGCCAGCAGTTCTCTCCAGCCCAATACGCAGTATTTT
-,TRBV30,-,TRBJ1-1,CAWRTGPNTEAFF,TGTGCCTGGAGGACGGGACCCAACACTGAAGCTTTCTTT
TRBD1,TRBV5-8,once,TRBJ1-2,CASSLVALQGNYGYTF,TGTGCCAGCAGCTTGGTGGCCCTACAGGGGAACTATGGCTACACCTTC